This T cell receptor (beta chain) stems from a study of identical twins. Trimming removed 4 bases from V and 3 bases from J, with 13 bases in between. CDR1 and CDR2 (germline): MNHEY, SMNVEV (reference sequence). The CDR3 is made up of 14 amino acids. TCRdb reprocessed the 5' RACE reads with MiXCR, giving one entry per CDR3 protein. The sample lists hundreds of thousands of distinct CDR3 sequences, roughly 18% occurring once. This sample also belongs to another study, concerning T cells expressing NK-cell markers.

The receptor's source is a woman between 18 and 29 years old in good health. The genes are TRBV27 and TRBJ2-7; D gene uncertain. The sequenced sample consisted of PBMCs. CDR3 nucleotide sequence: TGTGCCAGCAGTTCGCGACATGCCAACTACGAGCAGTACTTC. Translated: CASSSRHANYEQYF.